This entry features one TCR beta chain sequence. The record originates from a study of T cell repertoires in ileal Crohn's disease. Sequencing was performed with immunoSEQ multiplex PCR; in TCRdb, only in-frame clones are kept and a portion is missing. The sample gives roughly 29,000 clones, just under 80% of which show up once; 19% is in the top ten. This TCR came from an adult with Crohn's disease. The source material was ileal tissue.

The CDR3 loop reads CASSPGLANTEAFF. The CDR3 DNA follows: TGTGCCAGCAGTCCCGGACTGGCGAACACTGAAGCTTTCTTT. The J gene is TRBJ1-1, the V gene TRBV5-4, with no clear D. V was trimmed by 5 bases and J by 1 base, leaving 12 bases between them. The CDR3 runs 14 residues. Looked up from germline, CDR1 is SGHNT and CDR2 is YYREEE (reference sequence).